This TCR beta chain was documented in a study of a mutant IDH1 vaccine in newly diagnosed glioma. Background on the study: Treated patients had a mean age of about 40 years and an approximately 62% male, 37.5% female split. Study-level findings and limits: 93.3% of patients showed vaccine-induced immune responses across multiple MHC alleles. Among top peripheral T cell clonotypes, changes seemed unrelated to pseudoprogression.

CDR1 is MNHNS, CDR2 SASEGT, per germline. The J segment lost 5 bases and the V segment lost 6 bases, leaving 6 bases of the junction unmatched. The CDR3 runs 13 residues. The method was immunoSEQ multiplex PCR; TCRdb's version includes in-frame clones alone and lacks a portion of them. The profile shows approximately 92,000 clones, around 82% of them singletons. Time point denoted: baseline, week 1 (first vaccination visit). The treatment here: pre-vaccination baseline after standard-of-care therapy. Worth noting for this clone: Its cognate antigen is unknown.

The receptor was derived from a woman aged 45-59 years with glioma. J is TRBJ1-2 and V is TRBV6-1, with 7 bases lining up with TRBD1. The material sequenced was PBMCs, taken from a glioma patient treated with radiotherapy, temozolomide or both. The CDR3 protein is CASRGGRGYGYTF. CDR3 DNA sequence: TGTGCCAGCAGAGGGGGCCGGGGGTATGGCTACACCTTC.